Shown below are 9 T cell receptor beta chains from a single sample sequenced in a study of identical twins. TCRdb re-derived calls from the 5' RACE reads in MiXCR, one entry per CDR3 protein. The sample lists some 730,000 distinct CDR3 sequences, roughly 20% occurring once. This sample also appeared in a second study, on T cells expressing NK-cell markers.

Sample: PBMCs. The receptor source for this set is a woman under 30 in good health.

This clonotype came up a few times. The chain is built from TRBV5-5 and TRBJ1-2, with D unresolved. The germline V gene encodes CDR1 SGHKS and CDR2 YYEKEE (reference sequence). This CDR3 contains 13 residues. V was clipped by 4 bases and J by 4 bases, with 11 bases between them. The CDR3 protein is CASSQAIFYGYTF. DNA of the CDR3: TGTGCCAGCAGCCAGGCTATATTCTATGGCTACACCTTC. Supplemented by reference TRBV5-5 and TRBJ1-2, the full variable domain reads DAGVTQSPTHLIKTRGQQVTLRCSPISGHKSVSWYQQVLGQGPQFIFQYYEKEERGRGNFPDRFSARQFPNYSSELNVNALLLGDSALYLCASSQAIFYGYTFGSGTRLTVV.

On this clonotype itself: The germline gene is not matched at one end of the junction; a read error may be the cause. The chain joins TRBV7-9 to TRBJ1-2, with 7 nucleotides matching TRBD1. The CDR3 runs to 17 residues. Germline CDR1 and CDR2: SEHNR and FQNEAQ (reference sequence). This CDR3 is CASSLSTSGTGRGGYTF. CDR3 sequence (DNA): TGTGCCAGCAGCTTATCCACCTCCGGGACGGGGAGAGGGGGCTATACCTTC. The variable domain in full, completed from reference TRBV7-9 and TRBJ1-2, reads DTGVSQNPRHKITKRGQNVTFRCDPISEHNRLYWYRQTLGQGPEFLTYFQNEAQLEKSRLLSDRFSAERPKGSFSTLEIQRTEQGDSAMYLCASSLSTSGTGRGGYTFGSGTRLTVV.

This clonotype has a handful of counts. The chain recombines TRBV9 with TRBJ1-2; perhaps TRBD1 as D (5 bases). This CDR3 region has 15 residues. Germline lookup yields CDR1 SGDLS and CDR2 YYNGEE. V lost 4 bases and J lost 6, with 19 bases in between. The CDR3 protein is CASSSFIGHSDGYTF. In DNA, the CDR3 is TGTGCCAGCAGCTCCTTCATCGGACATTCCGATGGCTACACCTTC.

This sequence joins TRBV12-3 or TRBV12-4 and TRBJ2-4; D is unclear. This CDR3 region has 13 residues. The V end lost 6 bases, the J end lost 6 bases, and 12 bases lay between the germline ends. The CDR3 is CASSLSIRNIQYF. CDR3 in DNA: TGTGCCAGCAGCTTATCCATCAGAAACATTCAGTACTTC.

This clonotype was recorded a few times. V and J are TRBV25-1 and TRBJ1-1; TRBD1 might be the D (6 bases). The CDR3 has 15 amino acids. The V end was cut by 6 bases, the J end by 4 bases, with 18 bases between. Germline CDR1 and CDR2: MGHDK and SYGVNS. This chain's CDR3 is CASRPTLGGTTEAFF. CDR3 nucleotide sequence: TGTGCCAGCAGACCCACGCTAGGGGGGACCACTGAAGCTTTCTTT.

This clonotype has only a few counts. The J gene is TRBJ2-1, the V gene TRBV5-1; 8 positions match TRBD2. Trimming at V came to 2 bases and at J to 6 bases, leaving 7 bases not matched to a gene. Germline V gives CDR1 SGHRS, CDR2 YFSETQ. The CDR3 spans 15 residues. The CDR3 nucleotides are TGCGCCAGCAGCTTTGGGGGGACTAGAGGCAATGAGCAGTTCTTC. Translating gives CASSFGGTRGNEQFF. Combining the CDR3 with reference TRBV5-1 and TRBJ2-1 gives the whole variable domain KAGVTQTPRYLIKTRGQQVTLSCSPISGHRSVSWYQQTPGQGLQFLFEYFSETQRNKGNFPGRFSGRQFSNSRSEMNVSTLELGDSALYLCASSFGGTRGNEQFFGPGTRLTVL.

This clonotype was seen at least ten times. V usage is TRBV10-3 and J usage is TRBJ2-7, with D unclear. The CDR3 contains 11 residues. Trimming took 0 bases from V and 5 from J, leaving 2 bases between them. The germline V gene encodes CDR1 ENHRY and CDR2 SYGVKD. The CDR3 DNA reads TGTGCCATCAGTGAGTCCCACGAGCAGTACTTC. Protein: CAISESHEQYF.

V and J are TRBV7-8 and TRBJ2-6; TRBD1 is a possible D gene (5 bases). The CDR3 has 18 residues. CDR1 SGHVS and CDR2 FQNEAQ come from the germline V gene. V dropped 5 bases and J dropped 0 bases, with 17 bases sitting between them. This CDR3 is CASSGSGFQSSGANVLTF. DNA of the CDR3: TGTGCCAGCAGCGGATCAGGGTTCCAGAGCTCTGGGGCCAACGTCCTGACTTTC.

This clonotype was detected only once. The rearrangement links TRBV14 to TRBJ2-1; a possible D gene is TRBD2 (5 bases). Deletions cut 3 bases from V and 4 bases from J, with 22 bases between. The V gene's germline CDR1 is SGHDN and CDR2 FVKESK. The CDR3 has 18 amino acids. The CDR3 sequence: CASSQSSGRAGKYNEQFF. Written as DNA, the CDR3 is TGTGCCAGCAGCCAGAGCTCCGGGCGGGCCGGAAAGTACAATGAGCAGTTCTTC.